A single sample is the source of the 29 T cell receptor beta chains below, sequenced in a study of blood T cell repertoires in COVID-19. Sequencing used immunoSEQ multiplex PCR; TCRdb keeps in-frame clones, though not all of them. The sample holds 80,000 or so clones; approximately 80% are singletons and the top ten take around a third. The sequencing input was peripheral blood. The origin of the receptors is a woman in her 70s with acute or convalescent COVID-19.

In this sample, this clone turned up a few times. V gene TRBV10-2 combines with J gene TRBJ1-1, with TRBD1 matching 7 bases. Trimming removed 6 bases from V and 1 base from J; junction bases left unmatched: 2. Germline loops: CDR1 WSHSY, CDR2 SAAADI. The CDR3 loop spans 13 amino acids. CDR3 amino acids: CASRGQKNTEAFF. The CDR3 DNA is TGCGCCAGCAGGGGACAGAAGAACACTGAAGCTTTCTTT.

The V and J genes are TRBV10-3 and TRBJ2-2, with a tentative D call TRBD1 (6 bases). Germline CDR1 is ENHRY and CDR2 is SYGVKD. The length of the CDR3 is 14 residues. The V end was cut by 9 bases, the J end by 0 bases, with 11 bases between. For the CDR3, the DNA is TGTGCCATTACAGGGATCACGAACACCGGGGAGCTGTTTTTT. It specifies CAITGITNTGELFF.

The chain uses TRBV19 and TRBJ1-5; 8 positions agree with TRBD1. The CDR3 is made up of 14 amino acids. V shed 4 bases, J shed 6 bases, and the junction held 5 bases outside the gene matches. Germline assignment: CDR1 LNHDA and CDR2 SQIVND (reference sequence). As DNA, the CDR3 is TGTGCCAGTAGTACAACAGGGGGAGGTCAGCCCCAGCATTTT. Protein: CASSTTGGGQPQHF.

V gene TRBV12-3 or TRBV12-4 combines with J gene TRBJ2-3, with D hard to call. The CDR3 extends over 12 amino acids. Trimming removed 6 bases from V and 6 bases from J, with 10 bases in between. The CDR3 DNA reads as TGTGCCAGCAGCCTTACGCAGGATACGCAGTATTTT. It translates to CASSLTQDTQYF.

This chain joins TRBV5-5 and TRBJ2-1; perhaps TRBD2 as D (5 bases). This CDR3 spans 17 amino acids. CDR1 is SGHKS, CDR2 YYEKEE, per germline (reference sequence). V lost 1 base to trimming and J lost 7 bases, with 21 bases between them. CDR3 sequence (DNA): TGTGCCAGCAGCTTGTCCCTTCTGGGGAGAGGAGGTAATGAGCAGTTCTTC. It translates to CASSLSLLGRGGNEQFF.

The genes are TRBV6-5 and TRBJ2-2, with TRBD2 matching 8 bases. The CDR3 totals 14 residues. V was pared by 6 bases and J by 5 bases, with 5 bases of the junction left unmatched. Germline CDR1 reads MNHEY; CDR2 reads SVGAGI. This CDR3 is CASRRASGTGELFF. CDR3 sequence (DNA): TGTGCCAGCAGGCGGGCTAGCGGGACCGGGGAGCTGTTTTTT.

The chain combines TRBV30 with TRBJ1-3; D is unclear. The germline V and J ends were trimmed by 2 bases and 7 bases, with 9 bases remaining between them. Germline CDR1 and CDR2: GTSNPN and SVGIG (reference sequence). CDR3 size: 12 residues. CDR3: CAWSPPSNTIYF. The CDR3 DNA reads as TGTGCCTGGAGTCCTCCTAGTAACACCATATATTTT.

This CDR3 reads CASSLLERLNTGELFF. CDR3 bases: TGTGCCAGCAGTTTATTGGAGCGGCTGAACACCGGGGAGCTGTTTTTT. The V gene is TRBV27, the J gene TRBJ2-2; tentatively, D is TRBD2 (5 bases). Germline values: CDR1 MNHEY, CDR2 SMNVEV (reference sequence). The germline V and J ends were trimmed by 1 base and 1 base, with 10 bases remaining between them. The CDR3 extends over 16 amino acids.

The rearrangement links TRBV11-1 to TRBJ2-1; 9 nucleotides align to TRBD1. The CDR3 runs 15 residues. CDR1 is SGHAT, CDR2 FQDESV, per germline (reference sequence). After removal of 2 bases from V and 5 bases from J, the junction contained 4 bases not matched to a gene. The CDR3, as DNA: TGTGCCAGCAGCTTACGGACAGGGGCCAACAATGAGCAGTTCTTC. Translating gives CASSLRTGANNEQFF.

V and J are TRBV14 and TRBJ1-2; D may be TRBD1 (6 bases). CDR3 length: 13 amino acids. Germline V lookup: CDR1 SGHDN, CDR2 FVKESK. With 3 bases removed from V and 3 bases from J, the gap between germline ends came to 8 bases. In DNA, the CDR3 is TGTGCCAGCAGCCATAACAGGGACTATGGCTACACCTTC. It yields the protein CASSHNRDYGYTF. The full variable domain, rest sourced from reference TRBV14 and TRBJ1-2, is EAGVTQFPSHSVIEKGQTVTLRCDPISGHDNLYWYRRVMGKEIKFLLHFVKESKQDESGMPNNRFLAERTGGTYSTLKVQPAELEDSGVYFCASSHNRDYGYTFGSGTRLTVV.

This clone showed up just once. This chain connects TRBV6-5 to TRBJ2-1, with no clear D. The CDR3 totals 14 residues. Between the trimmed V and J ends, which lost 7 bases and 4 bases, there was a span of 14 bases. CDR1 is MNHEY and CDR2 is SVGAGI in the germline V gene. In DNA form, the CDR3 reads TGTGCCAGCACGTCCCCCCCCCTATACAATGAGCAGTTCTTC. This codes for CASTSPPLYNEQFF.

The chain is built from TRBV2 and TRBJ2-7; TRBD2 aligns across 13 bases. This CDR3 is built from 15 residues. Unmatched junction bases numbered 5, after V lost 6 bases and J lost 3 bases. Germline CDR1 reads SNHLY; CDR2 reads FYNNEI. The CDR3 loop reads CASRGGTSGIYEQYF. CDR3 DNA sequence: TGTGCCAGCAGGGGGGGGACTAGCGGGATCTACGAGCAGTACTTC.

This chain joins TRBV24-1 and TRBJ1-2, with a tentative D call TRBD1 (6 bases). The CDR3 totals 15 residues. V lost 4 bases and J lost 4, with 15 bases in between. The germline V gene has CDR1 KGHDR and CDR2 SFDVKD. DNA for the CDR3: TGTGCCACCAGTGACCCTGGGGGGGGCATCTATGGCTACACCTTC. Translation: CATSDPGGGIYGYTF.

The chain uses TRBV18 and TRBJ2-3, with TRBD1 as a possible D gene (6 bases). Trimming left V 4 bases short and J 2 bases short, with 22 bases between. This CDR3 has 18 amino acids. Germline CDR1 and CDR2: KGHSH and LQKENI. The CDR3 region is CASSRNILDRILTDTQYF. The CDR3 nucleotides read TGTGCCAGCTCACGAAATATTCTTGACAGGATACTCACAGATACGCAGTATTTT.

This clone was observed a few times. This chain uses TRBV25-1 with TRBJ2-7, with TRBD2 matching over 7 bases. The V and J ends lost 3 bases and 1 base, in that order; junction bases with no gene match: 3. Germline CDR1 and CDR2: MGHDK and SYGVNS. This CDR3 is built from 14 residues. The CDR3, as DNA: TGTGCCAGCAGTGACGACGGGGGGTCCTACGAGCAGTACTTC. Translation: CASSDDGGSYEQYF.

V usage is TRBV24-1 and J usage is TRBJ2-1, with 7 bases lining up with TRBD2. Losses at the gene ends were 3 bases for V and 6 bases for J; bases not matched to a gene: 7. CDR3 size: 15 residues. Germline V CDR1 and CDR2: KGHDR, SFDVKD. The CDR3 DNA is TGTGCCACCAGTGATGGTGGTGGGAGGGTCAATGAGCAGTTCTTC. It translates to CATSDGGGRVNEQFF.

CDR3 in DNA: TGTGCCAGCAGTGGGGGACAAGACCATCAGCCCCAGCATTTT. Its translation is CASSGGQDHQPQHF. The chain is built from TRBV2 and TRBJ1-5; weak D call: TRBD1 (6 bases). Trimming removed 4 bases from V and 5 bases from J, with 12 bases in between. Per germline, CDR1 SNHLY and CDR2 FYNNEI. This CDR3 has 14 amino acids.

The genes are TRBV2 and TRBJ1-2, with no clear D. The length of the CDR3 is 15 residues. Germline CDR1 reads SNHLY; CDR2 reads FYNNEI. The germline V and J ends were trimmed by 2 bases and 9 bases, with 19 bases remaining between them. CDR3: CASSESAQPGSSYTF. CDR3 coding DNA: TGTGCCAGCAGTGAATCCGCCCAACCGGGTTCCAGCTACACCTTC. Supplemented by reference TRBV2 and TRBJ1-2, the full variable domain reads EPEVTQTPSHQVTQMGQEVILRCVPISNHLYFYWYRQILGQKVEFLVSFYNNEISEKSEIFDDQFSVERPDGSNFTLKIRSTKLEDSAMYFCASSESAQPGSSYTFGSGTRLTVV.

For the CDR3, the DNA is TGTGCCAGCAGTTACTCCGCAGGGGGAACTGGAAACACCATATATTTT. Protein: CASSYSAGGTGNTIYF. The gene calls are TRBV6-2 or TRBV6-3 and TRBJ1-3; TRBD1 aligns across 7 bases. V lost 0 bases to trimming and J lost 2 bases; unmatched junction nucleotides: 4. The germline CDR1 and CDR2 sequences are MNHEY and SVGEGT. The CDR3 is 16 amino acids.

The CDR3 nucleotides are TGTGCCAGTAGTATGGACAGGGTCCTCTCCTATGGCTACACCTTC. Translating it yields CASSMDRVLSYGYTF. The rearrangement uses TRBV19 and TRBJ1-2, with 8 bases fitting TRBD1. This CDR3 spans 15 amino acids. Germline V gene lookup returns CDR1 LNHDA and CDR2 SQIVND (reference sequence). V shed 3 bases, J shed 4 bases, and the junction held 7 bases outside the gene matches.

The chain couples TRBV30 to TRBJ1-2, with D unclear. Germline V gene data show CDR1 as GTSNPN and CDR2 as SVGIG (reference sequence). Trimming stripped 3 bases from V and 8 bases from J, with 13 bases between. CDR3 length equals 12 residues. In DNA form, the CDR3 reads TGTGCCTGGAGCGCGAACCTCAGGGGCTACACCTTC. Amino acid sequence: CAWSANLRGYTF.

This clone was found once. The chain carries TRBV5-6 and TRBJ2-3; a possible D gene is TRBD2 (5 bases). Germline CDR1 reads SGHDT; CDR2 reads YYEEEE. The CDR3 length is 16 residues. The V end lost 1 base, the J end lost 1 base, and 13 bases lay between the germline ends. CDR3 in amino acids: CASSLLSSAGTDTQYF. CDR3 nucleotides: TGTGCCAGCAGCTTGTTATCGTCAGCGGGCACAGATACGCAGTATTTT.

This clone was counted between two and nine times. This chain links TRBV7-9 with TRBJ2-7; D unresolved. Looked up from germline, CDR1 is SEHNR and CDR2 is FQNEAQ (reference sequence). This CDR3 comprises 15 residues. V gave up 4 bases and J gave up 1 base, with 14 bases separating them. The DNA of the CDR3 is TGTGCCAGCAGCTCAAAAGAGACTCCGTCCTACGAGCAGTACTTC. This gives the protein CASSSKETPSYEQYF.

This rearrangement joins TRBV5-8 to TRBJ2-5; TRBD2 is a possible D gene (6 bases). Germline-derived CDR1 and CDR2 are SGHTS and YDEGEE. This CDR3 contains 14 residues. V lost 7 bases, J lost 3 bases, and 16 bases lay in between. CDR3 sequence: CASALLGGEETQYF. CDR3 nucleotide sequence: TGTGCCAGCGCACTCCTCGGGGGAGAAGAGACCCAGTACTTC.

The chain's CDR3 is CASSKQGGEPQHF. The DNA for the CDR3 is TGTGCCAGCAGCAAGCAGGGTGGGGAGCCCCAGCATTTT. The V call is TRBV5-8, the J call TRBJ1-5, with D possibly TRBD1 on 5 matching bases. V was trimmed by 4 bases and J by 8 bases, leaving 13 bases between them. The germline V gene has CDR1 SGHTS and CDR2 YDEGEE. CDR3 size: 13 residues.

The chain has TRBV2 and TRBJ2-1; TRBD1 matches 11 bases. The CDR3 has 15 amino acids. Germline V gives CDR1 SNHLY, CDR2 FYNNEI. After removal of 6 bases from V and 9 bases from J, the junction contained 10 bases not matched to a gene. CDR3 region: CASRSGTGGLIEQFF. CDR3 coding DNA: TGTGCCAGCAGGTCTGGGACAGGGGGATTGATTGAGCAGTTCTTC.

V usage is TRBV2 and J usage is TRBJ2-5, with D tentatively TRBD1 (5 bases). Trimming took off 3 bases at V and 1 base at J, with 9 bases between the two ends. CDR1 and CDR2 (germline): SNHLY, FYNNEI. The CDR3 extends over 14 amino acids. CDR3 loop: CASSETATQETQYF. CDR3 DNA sequence: TGTGCCAGCAGTGAGACAGCGACCCAAGAGACCCAGTACTTC.

The V and J genes are TRBV11-2 and TRBJ1-5, with D uncertain. Deletions cut 1 base from V and 4 bases from J, with 14 bases between. This CDR3 is built from 16 residues. CDR1 is SGHAT, CDR2 FQNNGV, per germline. The CDR3, as DNA: TGTGCCAGCAGCTTAGGATCAGAAAGTCCGAATCAGCCCCAGCATTTT. Translating it yields CASSLGSESPNQPQHF.

The rearrangement joins TRBV30 to TRBJ1-2, with unresolved D. The CDR3 is 14 amino acids. CDR1 GTSNPN and CDR2 SVGIG come from the germline V gene (reference sequence). With 3 bases removed from V and 8 bases from J, the gap between germline ends came to 19 bases. The CDR3 bases are TGTGCCTGGAGCCCCGGGGATACCCGAATAGGCTACACCTTC. Amino acid sequence: CAWSPGDTRIGYTF.